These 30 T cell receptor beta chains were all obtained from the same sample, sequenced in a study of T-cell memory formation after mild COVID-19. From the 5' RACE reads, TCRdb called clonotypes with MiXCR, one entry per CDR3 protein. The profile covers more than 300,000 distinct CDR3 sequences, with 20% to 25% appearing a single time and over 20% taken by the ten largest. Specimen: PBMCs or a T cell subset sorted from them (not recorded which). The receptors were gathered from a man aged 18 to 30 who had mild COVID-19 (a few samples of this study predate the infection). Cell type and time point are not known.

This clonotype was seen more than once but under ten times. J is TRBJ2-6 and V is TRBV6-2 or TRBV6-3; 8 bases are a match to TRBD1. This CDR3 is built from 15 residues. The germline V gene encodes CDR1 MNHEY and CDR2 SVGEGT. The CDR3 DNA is TGTGCTTCGAGACAGGGGATTTCTGGGGCCAACGTCCTGACTTTC. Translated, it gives CASRQGISGANVLTF.

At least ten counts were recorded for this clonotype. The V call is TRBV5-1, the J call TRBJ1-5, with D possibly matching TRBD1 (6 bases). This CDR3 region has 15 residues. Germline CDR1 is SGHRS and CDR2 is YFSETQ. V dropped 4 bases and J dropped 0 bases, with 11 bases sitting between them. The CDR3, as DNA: TGCGCCAGCAGCCCAGGGGACTATAGCAATCAGCCCCAGCATTTT. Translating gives CASSPGDYSNQPQHF.

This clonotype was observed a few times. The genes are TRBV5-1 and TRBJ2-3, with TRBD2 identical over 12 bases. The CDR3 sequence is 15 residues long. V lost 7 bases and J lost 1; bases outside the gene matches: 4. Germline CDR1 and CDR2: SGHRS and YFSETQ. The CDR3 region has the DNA TGCGCCAGCTTTCGACTAGCGGGGGGCACAGATACGCAGTATTTT. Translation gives CASFRLAGGTDTQYF.

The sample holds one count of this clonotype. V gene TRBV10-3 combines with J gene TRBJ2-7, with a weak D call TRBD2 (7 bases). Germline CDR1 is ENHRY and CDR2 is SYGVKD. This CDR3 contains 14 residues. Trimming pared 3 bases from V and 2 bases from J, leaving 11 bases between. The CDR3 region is CAISERGGPYEQYF. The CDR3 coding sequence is TGTGCCATCAGTGAAAGGGGGGGACCCTACGAGCAGTACTTC.

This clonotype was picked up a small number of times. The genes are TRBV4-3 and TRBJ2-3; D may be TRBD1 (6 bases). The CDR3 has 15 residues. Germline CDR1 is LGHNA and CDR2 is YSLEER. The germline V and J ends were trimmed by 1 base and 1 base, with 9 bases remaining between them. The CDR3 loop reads CASSQGGLGTDTQYF. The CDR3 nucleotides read TGCGCCAGCAGCCAAGGGGGGCTCGGCACAGATACGCAGTATTTT.

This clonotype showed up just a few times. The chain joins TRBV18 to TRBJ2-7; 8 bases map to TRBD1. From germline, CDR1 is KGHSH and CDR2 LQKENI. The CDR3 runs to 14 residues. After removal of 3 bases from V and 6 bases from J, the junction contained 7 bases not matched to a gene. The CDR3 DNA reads TGTGCCAGCTCACCGCAGGACAGGGTACTCGAGCAGTACTTC. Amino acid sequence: CASSPQDRVLEQYF. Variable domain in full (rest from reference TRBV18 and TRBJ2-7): NAGVMQNPRHLVRRRGQEARLRCSPMKGHSHVYWYRQLPEEGLKFMVYLQKENIIDESGMPKERFSAEFPKEGPSILRIQQVVRGDSAAYFCASSPQDRVLEQYFGPGTRLTVT.

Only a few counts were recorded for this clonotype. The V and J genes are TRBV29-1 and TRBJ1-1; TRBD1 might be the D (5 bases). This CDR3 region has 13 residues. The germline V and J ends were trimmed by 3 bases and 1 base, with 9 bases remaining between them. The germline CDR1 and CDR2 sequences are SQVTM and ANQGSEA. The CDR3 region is CSVEGGTNTEAFF. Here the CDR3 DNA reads TGCAGCGTTGAGGGAGGGACGAACACTGAAGCTTTCTTT.

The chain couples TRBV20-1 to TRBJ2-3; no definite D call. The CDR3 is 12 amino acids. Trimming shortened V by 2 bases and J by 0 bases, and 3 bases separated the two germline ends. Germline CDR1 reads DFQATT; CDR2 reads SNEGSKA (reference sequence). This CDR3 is CSARPSTDTQYF. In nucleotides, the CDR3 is TGCAGTGCTAGACCCAGCACAGATACGCAGTATTTT.

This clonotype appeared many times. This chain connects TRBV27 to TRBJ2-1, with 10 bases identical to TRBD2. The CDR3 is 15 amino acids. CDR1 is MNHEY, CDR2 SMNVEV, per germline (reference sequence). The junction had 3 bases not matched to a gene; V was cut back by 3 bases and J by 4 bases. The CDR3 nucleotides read TGTGCCAGCAGTTTCGTAGCGGGGGGTTACAATGAGCAGTTCTTC. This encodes CASSFVAGGYNEQFF.

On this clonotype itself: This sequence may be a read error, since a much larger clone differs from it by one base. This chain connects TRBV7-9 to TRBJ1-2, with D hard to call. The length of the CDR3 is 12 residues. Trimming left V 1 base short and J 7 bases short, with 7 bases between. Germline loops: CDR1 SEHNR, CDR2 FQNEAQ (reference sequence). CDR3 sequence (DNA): TGTGCCAGCAGCTTAGAGGACTTTGGCTACACCTTC. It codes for CASSLEDFGYTF.

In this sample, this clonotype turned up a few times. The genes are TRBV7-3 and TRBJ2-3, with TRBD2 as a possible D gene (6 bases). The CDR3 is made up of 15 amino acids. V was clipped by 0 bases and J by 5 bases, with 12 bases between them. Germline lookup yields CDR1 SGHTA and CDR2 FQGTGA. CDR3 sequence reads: CASSLTGGVRDTQYF. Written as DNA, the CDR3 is TGTGCCAGCAGCTTAACAGGCGGGGTTAGAGATACGCAGTATTTT. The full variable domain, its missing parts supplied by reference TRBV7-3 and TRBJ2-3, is GAGVSQTPSNKVTEKGKYVELRCDPISGHTALYWYRQSLGQGPEFLIYFQGTGAADDSGLPNDRFFAVRPEGSVSTLKIQRTERGDSAVYLCASSLTGGVRDTQYFGPGTRLTVL.

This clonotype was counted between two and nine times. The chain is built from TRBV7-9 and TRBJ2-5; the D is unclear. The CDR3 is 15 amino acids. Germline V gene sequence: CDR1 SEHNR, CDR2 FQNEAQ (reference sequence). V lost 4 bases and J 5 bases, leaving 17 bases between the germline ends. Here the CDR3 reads CASSSPDGRWETQYF. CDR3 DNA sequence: TGTGCCAGCAGCTCCCCGGACGGACGTTGGGAGACCCAGTACTTC.

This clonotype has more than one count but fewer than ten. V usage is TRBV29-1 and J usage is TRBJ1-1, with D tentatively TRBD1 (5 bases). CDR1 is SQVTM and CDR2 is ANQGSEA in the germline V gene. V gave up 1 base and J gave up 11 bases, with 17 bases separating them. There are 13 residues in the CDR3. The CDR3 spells CSVEVVGARGAFF. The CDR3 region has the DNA TGCAGCGTTGAAGTCGTCGGGGCCCGAGGGGCTTTCTTT.

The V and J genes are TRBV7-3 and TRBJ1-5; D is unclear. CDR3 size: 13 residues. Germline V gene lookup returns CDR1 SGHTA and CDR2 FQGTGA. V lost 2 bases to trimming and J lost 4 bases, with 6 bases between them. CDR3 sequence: CASSLYGNQPQHF. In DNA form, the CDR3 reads TGTGCCAGCAGCTTATATGGGAATCAGCCCCAGCATTTT.

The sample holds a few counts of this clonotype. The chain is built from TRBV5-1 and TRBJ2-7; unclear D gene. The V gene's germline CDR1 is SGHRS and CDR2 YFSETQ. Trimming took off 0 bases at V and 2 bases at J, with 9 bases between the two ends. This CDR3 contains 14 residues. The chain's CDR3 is CASSLDGQTYEQYV. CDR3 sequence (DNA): TGCGCCAGCAGCTTGGATGGGCAGACCTACGAGCAGTACGTC.

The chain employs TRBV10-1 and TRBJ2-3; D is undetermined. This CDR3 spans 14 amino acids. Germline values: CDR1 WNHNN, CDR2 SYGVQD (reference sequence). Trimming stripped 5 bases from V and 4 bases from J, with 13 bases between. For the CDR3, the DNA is TGCGCCAGCAGTTTCCCAGGAGCTGCAGATACGCAGTATTTT. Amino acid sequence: CASSFPGAADTQYF.

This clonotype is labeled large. The CDR3 spells CSAPDRGLDTQYF. The CDR3 DNA sequence: TGCAGTGCTCCCGACAGGGGACTGGATACGCAGTATTTT. This sequence joins TRBV20-1 and TRBJ2-3; 8 bases are a match to TRBD1. J gave up 6 bases and V 5 bases, and 7 bases lay outside the gene matches. The CDR3 length is 13 residues. The germline CDR1 and CDR2 sequences are DFQATT and SNEGSKA (reference sequence).

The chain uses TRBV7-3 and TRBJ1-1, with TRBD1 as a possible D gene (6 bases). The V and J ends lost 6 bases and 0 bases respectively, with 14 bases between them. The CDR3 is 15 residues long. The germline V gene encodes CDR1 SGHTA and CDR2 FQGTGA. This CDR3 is CASSPDRTMNTEAFF. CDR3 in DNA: TGTGCCAGCAGTCCAGACAGGACCATGAACACTGAAGCTTTCTTT.

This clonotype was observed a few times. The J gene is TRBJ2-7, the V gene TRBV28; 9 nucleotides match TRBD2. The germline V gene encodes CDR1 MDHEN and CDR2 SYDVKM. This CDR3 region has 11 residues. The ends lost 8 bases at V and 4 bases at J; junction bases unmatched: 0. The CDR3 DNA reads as TGTGCCAGCGCGGGGGGGTACGAGCAGTACGTC. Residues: CASAGGYEQYV.

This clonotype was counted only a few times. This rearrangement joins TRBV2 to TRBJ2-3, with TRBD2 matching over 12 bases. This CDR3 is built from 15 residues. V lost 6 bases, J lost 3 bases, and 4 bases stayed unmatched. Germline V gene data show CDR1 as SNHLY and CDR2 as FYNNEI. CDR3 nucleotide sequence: TGTGCCAGCAGCCCACTAGCGGGGGGAACAGATACGCAGTATTTT. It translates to CASSPLAGGTDTQYF.

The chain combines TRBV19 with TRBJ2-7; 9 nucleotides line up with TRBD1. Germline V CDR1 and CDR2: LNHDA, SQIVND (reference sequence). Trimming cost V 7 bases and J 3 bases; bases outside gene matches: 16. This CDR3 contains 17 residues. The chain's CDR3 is CASTILGDRAIDYEQYV. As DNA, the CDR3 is TGTGCCAGTACCATATTAGGGGACAGGGCAATTGACTACGAGCAGTACGTC.

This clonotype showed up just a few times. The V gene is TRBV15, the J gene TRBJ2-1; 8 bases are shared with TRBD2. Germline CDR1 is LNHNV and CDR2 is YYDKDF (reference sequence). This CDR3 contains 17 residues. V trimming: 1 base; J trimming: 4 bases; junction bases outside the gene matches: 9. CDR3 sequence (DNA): TGTGCCACCAGCAGAGTAATCTTTAGCGGGGTTTACAATGAGCAGTTCTTC. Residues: CATSRVIFSGVYNEQFF.

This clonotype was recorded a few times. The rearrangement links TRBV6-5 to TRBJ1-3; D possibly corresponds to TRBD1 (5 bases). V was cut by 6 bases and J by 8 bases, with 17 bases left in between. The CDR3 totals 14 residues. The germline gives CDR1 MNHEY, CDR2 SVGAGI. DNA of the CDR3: TGTGCCAGCAGATTCAGGGTCTCGGTGGACACCATATATTTT. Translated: CASRFRVSVDTIYF.

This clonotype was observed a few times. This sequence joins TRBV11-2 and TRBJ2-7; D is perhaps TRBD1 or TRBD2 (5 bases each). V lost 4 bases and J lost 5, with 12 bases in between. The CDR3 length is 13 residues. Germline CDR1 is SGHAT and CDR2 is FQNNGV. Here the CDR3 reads CASSSIRDHEQYF. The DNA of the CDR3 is TGTGCCAGCAGCTCGATACGGGACCACGAGCAGTACTTC.

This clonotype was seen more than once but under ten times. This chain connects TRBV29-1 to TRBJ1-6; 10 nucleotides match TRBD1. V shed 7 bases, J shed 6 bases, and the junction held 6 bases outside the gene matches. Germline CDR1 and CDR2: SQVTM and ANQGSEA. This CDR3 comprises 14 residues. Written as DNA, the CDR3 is TGCAGCGCATCCGGGACAGGGGCTAATTCACCCCTCCACTTT. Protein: CSASGTGANSPLHF. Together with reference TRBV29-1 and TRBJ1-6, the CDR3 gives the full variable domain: SAVISQKPSRDICQRGTSLTIQCQVDSQVTMMFWYRQQPGQSLTLIATANQGSEATYESGFVIDKFPISRPNLTFSTLTVSNMSPEDSSIYLCSASGTGANSPLHFGNGTRLTVT.

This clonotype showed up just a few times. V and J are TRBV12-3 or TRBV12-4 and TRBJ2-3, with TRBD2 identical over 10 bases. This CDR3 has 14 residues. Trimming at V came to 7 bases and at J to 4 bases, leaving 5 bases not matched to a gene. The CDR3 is CASTEGLASDTQYF. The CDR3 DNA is TGTGCCAGCACCGAGGGACTAGCGTCAGATACGCAGTATTTT.

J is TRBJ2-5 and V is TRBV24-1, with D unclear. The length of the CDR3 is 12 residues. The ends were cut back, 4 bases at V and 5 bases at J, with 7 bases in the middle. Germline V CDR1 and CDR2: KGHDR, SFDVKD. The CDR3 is CATSEIGETQYF. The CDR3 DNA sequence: TGTGCCACCAGTGAAATTGGCGAGACCCAGTACTTC.

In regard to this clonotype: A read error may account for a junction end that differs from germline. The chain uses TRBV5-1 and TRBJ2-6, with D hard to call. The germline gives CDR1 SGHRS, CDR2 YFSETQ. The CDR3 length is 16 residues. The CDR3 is CASSGSANSGSNVLTF. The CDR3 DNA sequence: TGCGCCAGCAGCGGGTCCGCAAACTCTGGGTCCAACGTCCTGACTTTC.

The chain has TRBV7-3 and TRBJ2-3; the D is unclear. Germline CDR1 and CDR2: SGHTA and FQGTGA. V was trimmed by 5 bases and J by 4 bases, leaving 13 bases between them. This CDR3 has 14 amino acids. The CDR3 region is CASSLQSGADTQYF. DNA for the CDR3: TGTGCCAGCAGCCTCCAGTCCGGCGCAGATACGCAGTATTTT.

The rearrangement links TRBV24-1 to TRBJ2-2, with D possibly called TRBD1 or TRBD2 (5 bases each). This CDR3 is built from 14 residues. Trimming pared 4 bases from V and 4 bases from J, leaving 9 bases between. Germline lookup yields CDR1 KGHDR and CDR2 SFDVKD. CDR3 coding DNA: TGTGCCACCAGTGACAGGGACGGCACCGGGGAGCTGTTTTTT. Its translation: CATSDRDGTGELFF.